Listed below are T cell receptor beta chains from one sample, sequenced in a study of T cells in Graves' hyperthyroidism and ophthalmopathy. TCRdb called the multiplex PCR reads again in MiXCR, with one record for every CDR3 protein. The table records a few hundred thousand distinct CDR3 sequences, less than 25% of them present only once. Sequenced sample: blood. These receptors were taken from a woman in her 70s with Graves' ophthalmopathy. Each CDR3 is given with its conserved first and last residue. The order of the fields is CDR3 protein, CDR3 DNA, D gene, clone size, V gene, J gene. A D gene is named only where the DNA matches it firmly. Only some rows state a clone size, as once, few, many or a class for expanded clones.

CDR3aa: CASSRGGTNYGYTF
CDR3nt: TGTGCCAGCAGCCGAGGGGGGACTAACTATGGCTACACCTTC
d_gene: NA
abundance: many
v_gene: TRBV7-2
j_gene: TRBJ1-2

CDR3aa: CASRADINYGYTF
CDR3nt: TGCGCCAGCAGAGCCGACATTAACTATGGCTACACCTTC
d_gene: NA
abundance: few
v_gene: TRBV5-1
j_gene: TRBJ1-2

CDR3aa: CAGLGQGRRAGANVLTF
CDR3nt: TGTGCCGGACTAGGACAGGGGCGACGTGCTGGGGCCAACGTCCTGACTTTC
d_gene: TRBD1
abundance: NA
v_gene: TRBV30
j_gene: TRBJ2-6

CDR3aa: CSARDSLAGRNEQFF
CDR3nt: TGCAGTGCTAGAGATAGTCTAGCGGGAAGGAATGAGCAGTTCTTC
d_gene: TRBD2
abundance: many
v_gene: TRBV20-1
j_gene: TRBJ2-1

CDR3aa: CASSVAPQYEQYF
CDR3nt: TGTGCCAGCAGCGTAGCTCCACAGTACGAGCAGTACTTC
d_gene: NA
abundance: NA
v_gene: TRBV9
j_gene: TRBJ2-7

CDR3aa: CASSFDRGAQPQHF
CDR3nt: TGTGCCAGCAGCTTTGACAGGGGAGCTCAGCCCCAGCATTTT
d_gene: TRBD1
abundance: NA
v_gene: TRBV11-2
j_gene: TRBJ1-5

CDR3aa: CASKNVRESGYTF
CDR3nt: TGTGCCAGCAAAAATGTAAGGGAGTCTGGCTACACCTTC
d_gene: NA
abundance: NA
v_gene: TRBV6-1
j_gene: TRBJ1-2

CDR3aa: CASSLDEHPKYF
CDR3nt: TGTGCCAGCAGCTTAGACGAGCACCCAAAGTATTTT
d_gene: NA
abundance: few
v_gene: TRBV11-2
j_gene: TRBJ2-3

CDR3aa: CASSSYRSYNEQFF
CDR3nt: TGTGCCAGCAGTTCATACCGCTCCTACAATGAGCAGTTCTTC
d_gene: NA
abundance: NA
v_gene: TRBV6-5
j_gene: TRBJ2-1

CDR3aa: CASSFLSGSYEQYF
CDR3nt: TGTGCCAGCAGCTTTCTTAGCGGGAGTTACGAGCAGTACTTC
d_gene: TRBD2
abundance: NA
v_gene: TRBV7-9
j_gene: TRBJ2-7

CDR3aa: CASSLRSANTGELFF
CDR3nt: TGTGCCAGCAGTTTAAGAAGCGCGAACACCGGGGAGCTGTTTTTT
d_gene: NA
abundance: many
v_gene: TRBV12-3/TRBV12-4
j_gene: TRBJ2-2

CDR3aa: CASSPSGLAGVLRTGELFF
CDR3nt: TGTGCCAGCAGTCCCTCGGGACTAGCGGGAGTGCTAAGGACCGGGGAGCTGTTTTTT
d_gene: TRBD2
abundance: NA
v_gene: TRBV27
j_gene: TRBJ2-2

CDR3aa: CSALKAGGINEQFF
CDR3nt: TGCAGTGCCTTAAAAGCGGGAGGTATCAATGAGCAGTTCTTC
d_gene: TRBD2
abundance: few
v_gene: TRBV20-1
j_gene: TRBJ2-1

CDR3aa: CASSLDPGPQETQYF
CDR3nt: TGCGCCAGCAGCTTGGATCCAGGGCCCCAAGAGACCCAGTACTTC
d_gene: NA
abundance: NA
v_gene: TRBV5-1
j_gene: TRBJ2-5

CDR3aa: CASSHRQGRETQYF
CDR3nt: TGTGCCAGCAGCCACAGACAGGGGCGAGAGACCCAGTACTTC
d_gene: TRBD1
abundance: few
v_gene: TRBV3-1
j_gene: TRBJ2-5

CDR3aa: CASSPGAGGHNEQFF
CDR3nt: TGTGCCAGCAGCCCAGGCGCGGGAGGCCACAATGAGCAGTTCTTC
d_gene: TRBD2
abundance: many
v_gene: TRBV27
j_gene: TRBJ2-1

CDR3aa: CASRTHASGNTIYF
CDR3nt: TGTGCCAGCAGAACCCACGCCTCTGGAAACACCATATATTTT
d_gene: NA
abundance: NA
v_gene: TRBV6-1
j_gene: TRBJ1-3

CDR3aa: CASSPFLSGYEQYF
CDR3nt: TGTGCCAGCAGCCCGTTCCTCAGCGGCTACGAGCAGTACTTC
d_gene: NA
abundance: few
v_gene: TRBV9
j_gene: TRBJ2-7

CDR3aa: CASSASTGSRTGELFF
CDR3nt: TGCGCCAGCAGTGCCTCGACAGGGAGCCGCACCGGGGAGCTGTTTTTT
d_gene: TRBD1
abundance: NA
v_gene: TRBV5-1
j_gene: TRBJ2-2

CDR3aa: CASSLMEGNRLNTEAFF
CDR3nt: TGTGCCAGCAGCTTAATGGAGGGCAACAGGCTGAACACTGAAGCTTTCTTT
d_gene: NA
abundance: NA
v_gene: TRBV7-9
j_gene: TRBJ1-1

CDR3aa: CASTPWGTGGDQETQYF
CDR3nt: TGTGCCAGCACCCCCTGGGGAACAGGGGGCGACCAAGAGACCCAGTACTTC
d_gene: TRBD1
abundance: few
v_gene: TRBV5-4
j_gene: TRBJ2-5

CDR3aa: CASSPDDPRKDRYTF
CDR3nt: TGCGCCAGCAGCCCGGACGACCCAAGGAAGGATCGCTACACCTTC
d_gene: NA
abundance: NA
v_gene: TRBV5-1
j_gene: TRBJ1-2

CDR3aa: CASKGARGYGYTF
CDR3nt: TGTGCCAGCAAGGGGGCCCGGGGCTATGGCTACACCTTC
d_gene: TRBD1
abundance: many
v_gene: TRBV2
j_gene: TRBJ1-2

CDR3aa: CATSSLTGDLTGELFF
CDR3nt: TGTGCCACCAGCAGTCTTACAGGGGACCTCACCGGGGAGCTGTTTTTT
d_gene: TRBD1
abundance: NA
v_gene: TRBV15
j_gene: TRBJ2-2

CDR3aa: CAISESGVGYGYTF
CDR3nt: TGTGCCATCAGTGAGTCAGGGGTTGGCTATGGCTACACCTTC
d_gene: NA
abundance: NA
v_gene: TRBV10-3
j_gene: TRBJ1-2

CDR3aa: CASSLHMAEGPNTEAFF
CDR3nt: TGCGCCAGCAGCTTGCACATGGCAGAGGGCCCGAACACTGAAGCTTTCTTT
d_gene: NA
abundance: NA
v_gene: TRBV5-1
j_gene: TRBJ1-1

CDR3aa: CASSLSRGMNTEAFF
CDR3nt: TGTGCCAGCAGTTTATCCCGGGGCATGAACACTGAAGCTTTCTTT
d_gene: NA
abundance: many
v_gene: TRBV27
j_gene: TRBJ1-1

CDR3aa: CSVEGGQGGDTGELFF
CDR3nt: TGCAGCGTTGAAGGGGGACAGGGGGGGGACACCGGGGAGCTGTTTTTT
d_gene: TRBD1
abundance: few
v_gene: TRBV29-1
j_gene: TRBJ2-2

CDR3aa: CASSYSVGFGGQETQYF
CDR3nt: TGTGCCAGCAGTTACTCAGTAGGGTTTGGGGGGCAAGAGACCCAGTACTTC
d_gene: NA
abundance: few
v_gene: TRBV6-6
j_gene: TRBJ2-5

CDR3aa: CASSPGSSGDTQYF
CDR3nt: TGTGCCAGCAGCCCGGGTTCTTCTGGGGATACGCAGTATTTT
d_gene: NA
abundance: few
v_gene: TRBV11-3
j_gene: TRBJ2-3

CDR3aa: CSASSGRLMEAFF
CDR3nt: TGCAGTGCTAGTTCGGGGCGCCTCATGGAAGCTTTCTTT
d_gene: NA
abundance: NA
v_gene: TRBV20-1
j_gene: TRBJ1-1

CDR3aa: CASSYSVAGGISYEQYF
CDR3nt: TGTGCCAGCAGTTACTCCGTCGCGGGAGGTATTTCGTACGAGCAGTACTTC
d_gene: TRBD2
abundance: NA
v_gene: TRBV6-6
j_gene: TRBJ2-7

CDR3aa: CASSMTTDTQYF
CDR3nt: TGTGCCAGTAGTATGACAACAGATACGCAGTATTTT
d_gene: NA
abundance: few
v_gene: TRBV19
j_gene: TRBJ2-3

CDR3aa: CASSRWTALGTDTQYF
CDR3nt: TGTGCCAGCAGCCGCTGGACAGCCCTAGGCACAGATACGCAGTATTTT
d_gene: NA
abundance: NA
v_gene: TRBV7-8
j_gene: TRBJ2-3

CDR3aa: CASSLVPGETGELFF
CDR3nt: TGCGCCAGCAGCTTGGTTCCCGGAGAGACCGGGGAGCTGTTTTTT
d_gene: NA
abundance: NA
v_gene: TRBV5-1
j_gene: TRBJ2-2

CDR3aa: CASSLFIRTGNTGELFF
CDR3nt: TGTGCCAGCAGTTTATTTATCCGTACAGGGAACACCGGGGAGCTGTTTTTT
d_gene: NA
abundance: NA
v_gene: TRBV28
j_gene: TRBJ2-2

CDR3aa: CASSARDRARAYNEQFF
CDR3nt: TGTGCCAGCAGCGCGCGGGACAGGGCCCGTGCCTACAATGAGCAGTTCTTC
d_gene: TRBD1
abundance: few
v_gene: TRBV9
j_gene: TRBJ2-1

CDR3aa: CASSPGRTGELFF
CDR3nt: TGTGCCAGCAGTCCTGGCCGCACCGGGGAGCTGTTTTTT
d_gene: NA
abundance: many
v_gene: TRBV12-3/TRBV12-4
j_gene: TRBJ2-2

CDR3aa: CASSATGGGYYGYTF
CDR3nt: TGTGCCAGCAGCGCCACGGGAGGGGGATACTATGGCTACACCTTC
d_gene: NA
abundance: NA
v_gene: TRBV9
j_gene: TRBJ1-2

CDR3aa: CSARGQGLENSPLHF
CDR3nt: TGCAGTGCTAGGGGCCAGGGATTAGAGAATTCACCCCTCCACTTT
d_gene: NA
abundance: few
v_gene: TRBV20-1
j_gene: TRBJ1-6

CDR3aa: CSVGPGVVLHEAFF
CDR3nt: TGCAGCGTTGGCCCAGGGGTTGTGCTACATGAAGCTTTCTTT
d_gene: NA
abundance: NA
v_gene: TRBV29-1
j_gene: TRBJ1-1